This entry is about one T cell receptor beta chain. The CDR3 totals 18 residues. Germline CDR1 is SGHTA and CDR2 is FQGTGA. The V end lost 0 bases, the J end lost 2 bases, and 17 bases lay between the germline ends. This specimen comes from a study of control samples from healthy donors and cancer patients. Repertoires were generated with immunoSEQ multiplex PCR, while TCRdb's copy carries only in-frame clones and drops some. Among about 12,000 clones listed, roughly 95% were seen once. The specimen sequenced was PBMCs. The clonotype originates from an older man with head and neck cancer. The chain joins TRBV7-3 to TRBJ2-1; a possible D gene is TRBD2 (6 bases). CDR3 residues: CASSLTTQRVQTYNEQFF. Written as DNA, the CDR3 is TGTGCCAGCAGCTTAACAACCCAGCGGGTGCAAACCTACAATGAGCAGTTCTTC.